The present TCR beta chain was sequenced within a study of T cell responses to AZD1222 COVID-19 vaccine. Study findings and constraints: Donors in the cohort were predominantly white British and more often female, and clonal diversity was possibly underestimated.

Assay: immunoSEQ multiplex PCR; the TCRdb copy retains only in-frame clones and omits some. In the table there are about 150,000 clones, 85% to 90% of which are singletons. Germline CDR1 and CDR2: MNHEY and SVGAGI. The CDR3 has 13 residues. The V and J ends lost 8 bases and 5 bases respectively, with 15 bases between them. Notes on this clone: Its matching antigen is unknown.

The V call is TRBV6-5, the J call TRBJ1-2, with D perhaps TRBD1 (5 bases). The clonotype originates from an adult in good health. Here the sequenced sample was peripheral blood, taken on day 0 of MenACWY control vaccination. CDR3 DNA: TGTGCCAGCCTCGGGGCAGGGAGGTATGGCTACACCTTC. Translation gives CASLGAGRYGYTF.